These T cell receptor beta chains were read from a single sample in a study of OX40 agonist ivuxolimab in advanced cancers. Sequencing was performed with immunoSEQ multiplex PCR; in TCRdb, only in-frame clones are kept and a portion is missing. Of fewer than 70,000 clones in the sample, approximately 90% were seen once. The sequences come from CD4+ or CD8+ T cells sorted from blood, collected in a trial of the OX40 agonist ivuxolimab. The receptors were sampled from an adult with an advanced solid tumor such as melanoma, head and neck, liver or kidney cancer. Each CDR3 is given with its conserved first and last residue. A D gene is named only where the DNA matches it firmly. Rows may omit the clone size; those that give it use once, few, many or a size class.

CDR3 | DNA | J | length | D | V | size
CASSYGRLSTDTQYF | TGCGCCAGCAGCTATGGGAGGCTAAGCACAGATACGCAGTATTTT | TRBJ2-3 | 15 | - | TRBV5-1 | -
CPSSRGEENTGELFF | TGCCCCAGCAGTCGGGGGGAGGAGAACACCGGGGAGCTGTTTTTT | TRBJ2-2 | 15 | TRBD2 | TRBV2 | -
CASSLAVLAGGRYNEQFF | TGCGCCAGCAGCTTGGCCGTGCTAGCGGGAGGGCGTTACAATGAGCAGTTCTTC | TRBJ2-1 | 18 | TRBD2 | TRBV5-1 | -
CASSLMARPDTQYF | TGTGCCAGCAGCTTAATGGCTAGGCCAGATACGCAGTATTTT | TRBJ2-3 | 14 | - | TRBV7-3 | -
CASSLVLGLNEKLFF | TGCGCCAGCAGCTTGGTTCTCGGTCTGAATGAAAAACTGTTTTTT | TRBJ1-4 | 15 | - | TRBV5-1 | -
CASSLGLARLNEQFF | TGTGCCAGCAGCTTGGGGCTAGCGCGCCTCAATGAGCAGTTCTTC | TRBJ2-1 | 15 | - | TRBV5-4 | -
CASSGSGATDTQYF | TGTGCCAGCAGCGGAAGCGGGGCCACAGATACGCAGTATTTT | TRBJ2-3 | 14 | TRBD2 | TRBV7-6 | -
CASSLGVETQYF | TGTGCCAGCAGCCTCGGGGTTGAGACCCAGTACTTC | TRBJ2-5 | 12 | - | TRBV7-9 | -
CASSLGGVLNEQFF | TGTGCCAGCAGCTTGGGGGGAGTTCTAAATGAGCAGTTCTTC | TRBJ2-1 | 14 | - | TRBV11-2 | -
CASSQERGQGRDGYTF | TGCGCCAGCAGCCAAGAACGGGGGCAGGGGAGAGATGGCTACACCTTC | TRBJ1-2 | 16 | - | TRBV4-1 | -
CASSMQQGYEQYF | TGTGCCAGTAGTATGCAGCAGGGTTACGAGCAGTACTTC | TRBJ2-7 | 13 | - | TRBV19 | -
CASSPPGAEGYTF | TGCGCCAGCAGCCCCCCGGGGGCGGAAGGCTACACCTTC | TRBJ1-2 | 13 | - | TRBV5-1 | -
CASSFSLRGTEAFF | TGTGCCAGCAGCTTCAGTCTTAGGGGCACTGAAGCTTTCTTT | TRBJ1-1 | 14 | - | TRBV7-9 | -
CASSPPDIPTEQYF | TGTGCCAGCAGTCCACCCGACATACCTACCGAGCAGTACTTC | TRBJ2-7 | 14 | - | TRBV28 | -
CASTPGGLHYGYTF | TGTGCCAGCACCCCAGGGGGTCTCCACTATGGCTACACCTTC | TRBJ1-2 | 14 | TRBD1 | TRBV28 | -
CASTRGWGEYGYTF | TGTGCCAGCACCCGAGGGTGGGGCGAGTATGGCTACACCTTC | TRBJ1-2 | 14 | - | TRBV6-5 | -
CASSTEGGGRQPQHF | TGTGCCAGTAGTACCGAGGGGGGGGGCCGACAGCCCCAGCATTTT | TRBJ1-5 | 15 | - | TRBV19 | -
CASSRPRGDGYTF | TGTGCCAGCAGCCGCCCCAGGGGTGACGGCTACACCTTC | TRBJ1-2 | 13 | - | TRBV6-5 | few
CASRRDTNTGELFF | TGTGCCAGCAGACGGGACACCAACACCGGGGAGCTGTTTTTT | TRBJ2-2 | 14 | - | TRBV6-5 | -
CASRQTGSTGELFF | TGTGCCAGTAGGCAGACAGGGTCCACCGGGGAGCTGTTTTTT | TRBJ2-2 | 14 | TRBD1 | TRBV19 | -
CASSPILSSGNTIYF | TGTGCCAGCTCACCCATATTGTCCTCTGGAAACACCATATATTTT | TRBJ1-3 | 15 | - | TRBV18 | -
CASSLETAYNSPLHF | TGTGCCAGCAGCTTGGAGACAGCCTATAATTCACCCCTCCACTTT | TRBJ1-6 | 15 | - | TRBV5-4 | -
CAIKGTDSYEQYF | TGTGCCATCAAGGGGACAGACTCCTACGAGCAGTACTTC | TRBJ2-7 | 13 | TRBD1 | TRBV10-3 | -
CASAPSGRHGDTQYF | TGCGCCAGCGCCCCAAGCGGGAGGCATGGAGATACGCAGTATTTT | TRBJ2-3 | 15 | TRBD2 | TRBV5-1 | once
CASSPTVQETQYF | TGTGCCAGCTCACCAACGGTCCAAGAGACCCAGTACTTC | TRBJ2-5 | 13 | - | TRBV18 | -
CASSLGTSGGGLGQFF | TGTGCCAGCAGCTTAGGGACTAGCGGAGGGGGATTAGGGCAGTTCTTC | TRBJ2-1 | 16 | TRBD2 | TRBV7-9 | -
CASSLLPVNTGELFF | TGTGCCAGCAGTTTGTTGCCGGTGAACACCGGGGAGCTGTTTTTT | TRBJ2-2 | 15 | - | TRBV27 | -
CASSPLTGGDTGELFF | TGTGCCAGCTCACCCCTTACAGGGGGCGACACCGGGGAGCTGTTTTTT | TRBJ2-2 | 16 | TRBD1 | TRBV18 | -
CASSARMGTIYF | TGTGCCAGCAGCGCTCGGATGGGCACCATATATTTT | TRBJ1-3 | 12 | - | TRBV6-5 | -
CAWRPGQWGGELFF | TGTGCCTGGAGACCGGGACAGTGGGGCGGGGAGCTGTTTTTT | TRBJ2-2 | 14 | TRBD1 | TRBV30 | -
CASSFPTGTSGRGDTQYF | TGCGCCAGCAGCTTCCCCACCGGGACTAGCGGGAGAGGAGATACGCAGTATTTT | TRBJ2-3 | 18 | TRBD2 | TRBV5-1 | -
CASRWDRIYGYTF | TGTGCCAGCAGGTGGGACCGGATCTATGGCTACACCTTC | TRBJ1-2 | 13 | - | TRBV28 | -
CAISEAGTGSSEQYF | TGTGCCATCAGTGAGGCAGGGACAGGGAGCAGCGAGCAGTACTTC | TRBJ2-7 | 15 | TRBD1 | TRBV10-3 | -
CASSYGGLAGGKTQYF | TGTGCCAGCAGTTACGGGGGACTAGCGGGAGGGAAGACCCAGTACTTC | TRBJ2-5 | 16 | TRBD2 | TRBV6-5 | -
CASSLAGYEQYF | TGTGCCAGCAGTTTAGCGGGATACGAGCAGTACTTC | TRBJ2-7 | 12 | - | TRBV27 | -
CASQGRGLEKLFF | TGTGCCAGCCAAGGCAGGGGGCTTGAAAAACTGTTTTTT | TRBJ1-4 | 13 | TRBD1 | TRBV7-8 | -
CASSYGGNTEAFF | TGTGCCAGCAGTTACGGTGGGAACACTGAAGCTTTCTTT | TRBJ1-1 | 13 | - | TRBV6-6 | once
CASSQSTGGGRGSIYEQYF | TGTGCCAGCAGTCAATCCACGGGGGGAGGTCGCGGGAGCATCTACGAGCAGTACTTC | TRBJ2-7 | 19 | TRBD2 | TRBV28 | once
CSVESERRRGKLFF | TGCAGCGTAGAGTCCGAGAGACGGCGGGGAAAACTGTTTTTT | TRBJ1-4 | 14 | - | TRBV29-1 | few
CASRSPATNEKLFF | TGTGCCAGCAGGTCGCCTGCAACTAATGAAAAACTGTTTTTT | TRBJ1-4 | 14 | - | TRBV7-9 | -
CASSARGSLNTGELFF | TGTGCCAGCAGCGCAAGGGGGTCCCTGAACACCGGGGAGCTGTTTTTT | TRBJ2-2 | 16 | - | TRBV9 | -
CASSRLAGKETQYF | TGTGCCAGCAGTCGCCTCGCGGGGAAAGAGACCCAGTACTTC | TRBJ2-5 | 14 | - | TRBV28 | -
CASSPARGGADTEAFF | TGCGCCAGCAGCCCAGCTCGCGGGGGAGCGGACACTGAAGCTTTCTTT | TRBJ1-1 | 16 | - | TRBV5-1 | -
CASSLGSVHLKRETQYF | TGTGCCAGCAGCTTAGGATCGGTACACCTAAAGCGGGAGACCCAGTACTTC | TRBJ2-5 | 17 | - | TRBV11-2 | -
CASKAPKQGTGNTIYF | TGTGCCAGTAAAGCCCCGAAACAGGGAACTGGAAACACCATATATTTT | TRBJ1-3 | 16 | - | TRBV19 | -
CASQLAGFTDTQYF | TGTGCCAGCCAACTAGCGGGGTTCACAGATACGCAGTATTTT | TRBJ2-3 | 14 | TRBD2 | TRBV27 | -
CTSSQGRGALFAKNIQYF | TGCACCAGCAGCCAAGGCAGGGGGGCACTTTTTGCCAAAAACATTCAGTACTTC | TRBJ2-4 | 18 | - | TRBV1 | -